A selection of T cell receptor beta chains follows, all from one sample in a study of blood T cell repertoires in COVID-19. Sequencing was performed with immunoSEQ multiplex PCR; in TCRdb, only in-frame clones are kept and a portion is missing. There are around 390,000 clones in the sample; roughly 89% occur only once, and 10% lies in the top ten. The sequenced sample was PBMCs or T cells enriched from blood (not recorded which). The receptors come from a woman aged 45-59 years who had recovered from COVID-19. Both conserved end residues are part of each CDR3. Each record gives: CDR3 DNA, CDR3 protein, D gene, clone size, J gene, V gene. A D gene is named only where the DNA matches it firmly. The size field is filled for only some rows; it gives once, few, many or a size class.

TGTGCCAGTACCCCCTTGGGGAGGGAACATCAGCCCCAGCATTTT	CASTPLGREHQPQHF	NA	few	TRBJ1-5	TRBV19
TGTGCCAGCAGCTTAGCTGGGGGGGGCGTTTATGGCTACACCTTC	CASSLAGGGVYGYTF	NA	NA	TRBJ1-2	TRBV11-2
TGTGCCAGCAGTCCGTCCGTTGGCTCGAAACTGTTTTTT	CASSPSVGSKLFF	NA	NA	TRBJ1-4	TRBV2
TGTGCCAGCAGCTTAGATCGGGACAGAGTTAGATCCTACGAGCAGTACTTC	CASSLDRDRVRSYEQYF	TRBD1	NA	TRBJ2-7	TRBV11-2
TGTGCCAGCAGACCCGGTCCGATGAGGCAGGGGGCAGGAGATACGCAGTATTTT	CASRPGPMRQGAGDTQYF	TRBD1	NA	TRBJ2-3	TRBV5-5
TGTGCCAGCAGCCAAGATGAAGGAGGGGCCCGGGGAAAACTGTTTTTT	CASSQDEGGARGKLFF	NA	NA	TRBJ1-4	TRBV3-1/TRBV3-2
TGTGCCAGCAGGGGACTGTTCTCTGGGGCCAACGTCCTGACTTTC	CASRGLFSGANVLTF	NA	NA	TRBJ2-6	TRBV2
TGCGCCAGCAGCTTACAGGGGGCGGAGGGCTACACCTTC	CASSLQGAEGYTF	TRBD1	NA	TRBJ1-2	TRBV5-1
TGTGCCAGCAGTTACTCCGGGGGGCGCGGCTATGGCTACACCTTC	CASSYSGGRGYGYTF	NA	NA	TRBJ1-2	TRBV6-2/TRBV6-3
TGTGCCAGCAGCTCCTCCGGCCAGGGGGCCTACGAGCAGTACTTC	CASSSSGQGAYEQYF	TRBD1	NA	TRBJ2-7	TRBV28
TGTGCCAGCTCACCAGCTGAGGGCGTGCGCCAGCCCCAGCATTTT	CASSPAEGVRQPQHF	NA	NA	TRBJ1-5	TRBV18
TGTGCCATCAGTACAAGAGACAGTCGGGAGACCCAGTACTTC	CAISTRDSRETQYF	NA	NA	TRBJ2-5	TRBV10-3
TGTGCCAGCAGCGACTGGGAGGGGAACGAGCAGTACTTC	CASSDWEGNEQYF	TRBD2	NA	TRBJ2-7	TRBV9
TGTGCCAGCAGCTTAGCCCCCGGGGGGGAGACCCAGTACTTC	CASSLAPGGETQYF	TRBD2	NA	TRBJ2-5	TRBV7-2
TGTGCCAGCAGCAAACCGGGACAGGGGGACCCATGGAACACTGAAGCTTTCTTT	CASSKPGQGDPWNTEAFF	TRBD1	NA	TRBJ1-1	TRBV7-9
TGTGCCATTAGGTCCAGGGGCTCCTACGAGCAGTACTTC	CAIRSRGSYEQYF	NA	NA	TRBJ2-7	TRBV10-3
TGCAGCGTTGGTCGCGGAGGGGATTCCTTC	CSVGRGGDSF	NA	NA	TRBJ1-2	TRBV29-1
TGCGCCAGCAGCCAATACCCCACGGGGGGGCCGTCTGGGGCCAACGTCCTGACTTTC	CASSQYPTGGPSGANVLTF	TRBD2	NA	TRBJ2-6	TRBV4-3
TGTGCCAGCAGCGCCCAAACAGGGGGCCGGTACTTTGGCTACACCTTC	CASSAQTGGRYFGYTF	TRBD1	NA	TRBJ1-2	TRBV9
TGTGCCAGCAGCTCGACTAGCCGTACCCAGTACTTC	CASSSTSRTQYF	TRBD2	NA	TRBJ2-5	TRBV7-2
TGTGCCAGCACCAAGACAGGGGGCTATGAGCAGTTCTTC	CASTKTGGYEQFF	TRBD1	NA	TRBJ2-1	TRBV7-9
TGTGCCAGCACCCCCCGCGGGCCGGGTGAGACTGAAGCTTTCTTT	CASTPRGPGETEAFF	NA	NA	TRBJ1-1	TRBV3-1/TRBV3-2
TGTGCCAGCTCACCCTTACGGACAGGCGACACTGAAGCTTTCTTT	CASSPLRTGDTEAFF	TRBD1	NA	TRBJ1-1	TRBV18
TGTGCCAGCAGCCAAGATCCAGGGAGGGGTCAGCCCCAGCATTTT	CASSQDPGRGQPQHF	NA	NA	TRBJ1-5	TRBV4-2
TGCGCCAGCAGCTTGGTTCCGGGACTAGCGGGGGGATTACAAGAGACCCAGTACTTC	CASSLVPGLAGGLQETQYF	TRBD2	NA	TRBJ2-5	TRBV5-1
TGTGCCAGCAGCCAAGATCCAGTAGGGGAAACCTATGGCTACACCTTC	CASSQDPVGETYGYTF	NA	NA	TRBJ1-2	TRBV3-1/TRBV3-2
TGTGCCAGCAGCCAACAGGGTTTGGGCCAAGAGACCCAGTACTTC	CASSQQGLGQETQYF	NA	NA	TRBJ2-5	TRBV11-2
TGCGCCAGCAGCCAGGTGACAGGATTCTTATACGAGCAGTACTTC	CASSQVTGFLYEQYF	NA	NA	TRBJ2-7	TRBV4-1
TGTGCCAGCAGCTTAGATAGACTTACAGATACGCAGTATTTT	CASSLDRLTDTQYF	NA	NA	TRBJ2-3	TRBV11-2
TGTGCCAGTAGTGAGCGGACCGTTTCAAATGAAAAACTGTTTTTT	CASSERTVSNEKLFF	NA	once	TRBJ1-4	TRBV19
TGTGCCAGCAGTTCCGGAGGGGTTGAGGTACGGCTGTTTTTT	CASSSGGVEVRLFF	NA	once	TRBJ1-4	TRBV28
TGTGCCAGCAGCCAAGTAGCGGGGGGAACCTACGAGCAGTACTTC	CASSQVAGGTYEQYF	TRBD2	NA	TRBJ2-7	TRBV3-1/TRBV3-2
TGTGCCAGCAGCTTCCGGGGGGTAAATGAGCAGTTCTTC	CASSFRGVNEQFF	TRBD2	NA	TRBJ2-1	TRBV7-8
TGTGCCAGCAGATGGGACTTATACACCGGGGAGCTGTTTTTT	CASRWDLYTGELFF	NA	few	TRBJ2-2	TRBV6-5
TGTGCCAGCAGTTTAGCCGGCGGGAAGGAGCAGTACTTC	CASSLAGGKEQYF	NA	NA	TRBJ2-7	TRBV12-3/TRBV12-4
TGTGCCTGGAGTGTAGAGGGCAATCAGCCCCAGCATTTT	CAWSVEGNQPQHF	NA	NA	TRBJ1-5	TRBV30
TGTGCCAGCAGCCTGGACTCCCGGAACACCGGGGAGCTGTTTTTT	CASSLDSRNTGELFF	NA	NA	TRBJ2-2	TRBV14
TGTGCCAGCAGGGCCGGACGGACAAGGAACACTGAAGCTTTCTTT	CASRAGRTRNTEAFF	NA	NA	TRBJ1-1	TRBV28
TGTGCCAGCGCCAACAGGGCCGGAAACACCATATATTTT	CASANRAGNTIYF	NA	NA	TRBJ1-3	TRBV14
TGTGCTAGTGGCCCCCCCGTCGGGGGGGCATCCGATACGCAGTATTTT	CASGPPVGGASDTQYF	TRBD2	NA	TRBJ2-3	TRBV12-5
TGTGCCAGCAGCTTAGCGCGGGGGGTGTGGGAGAACACTGAAGCTTTCTTT	CASSLARGVWENTEAFF	NA	NA	TRBJ1-1	TRBV7-6
TGTGCCAGTAGTCGCCCCGGGTCGCTGAACACTGAAGCTTTCTTT	CASSRPGSLNTEAFF	NA	NA	TRBJ1-1	TRBV19
TGTGCCAGCAGTTTTAGGACAGGGACGGAGACCCAGTACTTC	CASSFRTGTETQYF	TRBD1	NA	TRBJ2-5	TRBV6-5
TGTGCCAGCAGGAGGATATTACGACAGGGGATGTTCTACGAGCAGTACTTC	CASRRILRQGMFYEQYF	TRBD1	NA	TRBJ2-7	TRBV27
TGCGCCAGCAGCGGGCGGGCACCCTCCTACGAGCAGTACTTC	CASSGRAPSYEQYF	NA	NA	TRBJ2-7	TRBV5-1
TGTGCCACCAGCAGCGCCGGGACAGGGTTTTCACCCCTCCACTTT	CATSSAGTGFSPLHF	TRBD1	NA	TRBJ1-6	TRBV15
TGTGCCTGGACTGGGGAGGGCTACGAGCAGTACTTC	CAWTGEGYEQYF	TRBD2	NA	TRBJ2-7	TRBV30
TGTGCCAGCAGCTGGACCATTCTAACAGGGAGTGACAATTCACCCCTCCACTTT	CASSWTILTGSDNSPLHF	NA	NA	TRBJ1-6	TRBV7-8
TGTGCCTGGACCTGGGGGGCGAACACCGGGGAGCTGTTTTTT	CAWTWGANTGELFF	NA	NA	TRBJ2-2	TRBV30
TGCGCCAGCAGCCAAGATCGGGCAGGGCAACTGTTTTTT	CASSQDRAGQLFF	NA	NA	TRBJ1-4	TRBV4-1
TGTGCCAGCAGCTTAGAGAGGACAGACAATGAGCAGTTCTTC	CASSLERTDNEQFF	NA	NA	TRBJ2-1	TRBV7-2
TGTGCCAGCAGCTTAGACAGCTCTGGAAACACCATATATTTT	CASSLDSSGNTIYF	NA	few	TRBJ1-3	TRBV7-2
TGTGCCTGGACCACGTATACAGTCTATGGCTACACCTTC	CAWTTYTVYGYTF	NA	once	TRBJ1-2	TRBV30
TGTGCCAGCAGCCTTCGCGGGGGCCGGGAAGGCTACACCTTC	CASSLRGGREGYTF	NA	NA	TRBJ1-2	TRBV28
TGCGCCAGCAGCGCCGGGACAGGAACTGAAGCTTTCTTT	CASSAGTGTEAFF	TRBD1	NA	TRBJ1-1	TRBV5-1
TGTGCCAGCAGTTTAGGCGCCCATTCACCCCTCCACTTT	CASSLGAHSPLHF	NA	NA	TRBJ1-6	TRBV12-3/TRBV12-4
TGCGCCAGCATAGACGTCCGGGGGTCCGGGGAGCTGTTTTTT	CASIDVRGSGELFF	NA	NA	TRBJ2-2	TRBV5-1
TGTGCCAGCGGGGCTTTACAGGTTAAAAATCAGCCCCAGCATTTT	CASGALQVKNQPQHF	NA	NA	TRBJ1-5	TRBV7-8
TGTGCCTGGAGTGTACCCGGGAAGGAACTGTTTTTT	CAWSVPGKELFF	NA	NA	TRBJ1-4	TRBV30
TGTGCCAGCTCCGACGGGGCAGGGGGCTACACTGAAGCTTTCTTT	CASSDGAGGYTEAFF	TRBD1	NA	TRBJ1-1	TRBV19